The rows below give T cell receptor beta chains drawn from one sample of a study of blood T cell repertoires in COVID-19. Some clones are missing from TCRdb's copy, which holds only in-frame ones; the method was immunoSEQ multiplex PCR. The data show over 150,000 clones, with 90% to 95% seen just once and approximately 0.5% held by the top ten. The sequencing input was peripheral blood. The receptors were sampled from a man aged 50 or older with acute or convalescent COVID-19. Each CDR3 is given with its conserved first and last residue. D genes are given only for firm matches. Size tells how often a clone was seen (once, few, many) or the class of an expanded clone, and some rows leave it out.

v_gene,d_gene,abundance,j_gene,CDR3aa,CDR3nt
TRBV7-2,TRBD2,NA,TRBJ2-3,CASSFRAGGTDTQYF,TGTGCCAGCAGCTTTCGGGCGGGGGGCACAGATACGCAGTATTTT
TRBV6-5,NA,NA,TRBJ2-3,CASRQVVGTDTQYF,TGTGCCAGCAGACAGGTGGTGGGAACAGATACGCAGTATTTT
TRBV18,TRBD1,NA,TRBJ2-3,CASSPLTGGSGTDTQYF,TGTGCCAGCTCACCACTAACAGGGGGGTCTGGCACAGATACGCAGTATTTT
TRBV11-2,TRBD2,NA,TRBJ2-1,CASSPEIAGNNEQFF,TGTGCCAGCAGCCCGGAGATAGCGGGTAACAATGAGCAGTTCTTC
TRBV5-1,NA,NA,TRBJ2-3,CASKQPGEDTQYF,TGCGCCAGCAAACAACCCGGGGAAGATACGCAGTATTTT
TRBV5-1,NA,NA,TRBJ1-4,CASSLEGEVEKLFF,TGCGCCAGCTCACTTGAAGGGGAGGTTGAAAAACTGTTTTTT
TRBV3-1/TRBV3-2,NA,NA,TRBJ2-1,CASSQFPRLGDEQFF,TGTGCCAGCAGCCAGTTTCCGCGCCTGGGCGATGAGCAGTTCTTC
TRBV2,NA,NA,TRBJ2-2,CASISLARNTGELFF,TGTGCCAGCATATCGCTAGCACGGAACACCGGGGAGCTGTTTTTT
TRBV28,NA,once,TRBJ1-2,CASSPSPGERYGYTF,TGTGCCAGCAGTCCCTCCCCGGGGGAGCGCTATGGCTACACCTTC
TRBV10-3,NA,NA,TRBJ2-2,CAISDSRHEVYTGELFF,TGTGCCATCAGCGACTCCCGCCACGAGGTTTACACCGGGGAGCTGTTTTTT
TRBV11-2,NA,NA,TRBJ1-4,CASSPGYPSEKLFF,TGTGCCAGCAGCCCGGGATACCCGAGTGAAAAACTGTTTTTT